The sequence of this T cell receptor (beta chain) was determined in a study of T-cell memory formation after mild COVID-19. In the study overall: TCR clusters were mostly donor specific. Study findings and constraints: Nothing confirmed that second-wave clones peaking on day 37 were specific for SARS-CoV-2. Cross-reactive memory apparently joined, as some responding clones appeared in pre-infection memory.

Looked up from germline, CDR1 is KGHSH and CDR2 is LQKENI. CDR3 size: 16 residues. V dropped 3 bases and J dropped 0 bases, with 11 bases sitting between them. The 5'RACE method, run with constant-segment primers, produced TCR alpha and TCR beta cDNA libraries (carrying sample barcodes and UMIs). From the 5' RACE reads, TCRdb called clonotypes with MiXCR, one entry per CDR3 protein. Altogether 350,000 or so distinct CDR3 sequences are present, 20% to 25% being singletons, with the ten largest covering approximately 22%. Turning to this clonotype: Its target is unknown.

The V call is TRBV18, the J call TRBJ2-2; tentatively, D is TRBD1 (6 bases). The sequenced material came from PBMCs or a T cell subset sorted from them (not recorded which). The clonotype was recovered from a man in his late teens or twenties who had mild COVID-19 (a few samples of this study predate the infection). Cell type and time point are not known. CDR3 residues: CASSPQGISNTGELFF. The CDR3, as DNA: TGTGCCAGCTCACCGCAGGGGATTTCGAACACCGGGGAGCTGTTTTTT.